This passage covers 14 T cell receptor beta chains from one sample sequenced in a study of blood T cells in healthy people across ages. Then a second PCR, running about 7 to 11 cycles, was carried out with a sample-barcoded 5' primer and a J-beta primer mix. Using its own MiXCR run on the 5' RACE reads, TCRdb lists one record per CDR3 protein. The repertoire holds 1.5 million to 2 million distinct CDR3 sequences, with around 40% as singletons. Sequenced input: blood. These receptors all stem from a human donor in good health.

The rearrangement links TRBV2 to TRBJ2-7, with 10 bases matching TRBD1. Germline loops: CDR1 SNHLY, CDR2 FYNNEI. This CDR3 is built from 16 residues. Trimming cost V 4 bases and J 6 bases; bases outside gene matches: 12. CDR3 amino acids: CASSGLIDRGRREQYF. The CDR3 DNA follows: TGTGCCAGCAGTGGACTGATAGACAGGGGGCGACGCGAGCAGTACTTC.

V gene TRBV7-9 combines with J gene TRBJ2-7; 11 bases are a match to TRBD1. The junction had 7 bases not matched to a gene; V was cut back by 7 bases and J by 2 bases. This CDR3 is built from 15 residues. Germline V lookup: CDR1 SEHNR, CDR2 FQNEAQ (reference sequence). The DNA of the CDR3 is TGTGCCAGCACCACTGGGACAGGGGGAACCTACGAGCAGTACTTC. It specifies CASTTGTGGTYEQYF.

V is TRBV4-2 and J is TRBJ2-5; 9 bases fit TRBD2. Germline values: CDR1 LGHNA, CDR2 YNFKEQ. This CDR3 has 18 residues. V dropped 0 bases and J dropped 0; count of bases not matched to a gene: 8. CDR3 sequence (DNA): TGTGCCAGCAGCCAAGATAGCCTAGCGGGGTCATACCAAGAGACCCAGTACTTC. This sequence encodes CASSQDSLAGSYQETQYF.

Here the CDR3 reads CASSQDTRSYEQYF. The CDR3 bases are TGCGCCAGCAGCCAAGATACTCGTTCCTACGAGCAGTACTTC. V gene TRBV4-3 combines with J gene TRBJ2-7; D gene unclear. The V end was cut by 0 bases, the J end by 1 base, with 7 bases between. This CDR3 region has 14 residues. CDR1 is LGHNA, CDR2 YSLEER, per germline.

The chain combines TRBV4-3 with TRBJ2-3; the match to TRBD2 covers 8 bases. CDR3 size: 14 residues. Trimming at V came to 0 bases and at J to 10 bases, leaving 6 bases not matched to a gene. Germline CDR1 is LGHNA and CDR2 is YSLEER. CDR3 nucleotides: TGCGCCAGCAGCCAAGATCGGGTACTAGCGGCGCAGTATTTT. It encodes CASSQDRVLAAQYF.

In nucleotides, the CDR3 is TGTGCCAGCAGCATGGGACAGGGGGCGAGTAATGAAAAACTGTTTTTT. Amino acids: CASSMGQGASNEKLFF. The chain has TRBV7-6 and TRBJ1-4; 12 nucleotides line up with TRBD1. This CDR3 is built from 16 residues. Germline V gene data show CDR1 as SGHVS and CDR2 as FNYEAQ. V lost 5 bases to trimming and J lost 4 bases; unmatched junction nucleotides: 5.

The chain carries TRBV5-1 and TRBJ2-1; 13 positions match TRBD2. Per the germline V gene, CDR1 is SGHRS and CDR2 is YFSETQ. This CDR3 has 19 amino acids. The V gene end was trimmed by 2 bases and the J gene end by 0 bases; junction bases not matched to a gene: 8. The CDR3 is CASSFTGLAGLSSYNEQFF. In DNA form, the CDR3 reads TGCGCCAGCAGCTTCACGGGACTAGCGGGGCTAAGCTCCTACAATGAGCAGTTCTTC.

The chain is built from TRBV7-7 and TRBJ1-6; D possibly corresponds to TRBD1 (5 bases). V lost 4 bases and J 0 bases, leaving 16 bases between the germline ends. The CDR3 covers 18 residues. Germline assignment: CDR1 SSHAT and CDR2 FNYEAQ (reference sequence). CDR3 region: CASSSAGCRSSYNSPLHF. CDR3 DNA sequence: TGTGCCAGCAGCTCAGCAGGGTGTAGGAGCTCCTATAATTCACCCCTCCACTTT. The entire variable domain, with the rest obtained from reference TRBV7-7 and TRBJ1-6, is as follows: GAGVSQSPRYKVTKRGQDVTLRCDPISSHATLYWYQQALGQGPEFLTYFNYEAQPDKSGLPSDRFSAERPEGSISTLTIQRTEQRDSAMYRCASSSAGCRSSYNSPLHFGNGTRLTVT.

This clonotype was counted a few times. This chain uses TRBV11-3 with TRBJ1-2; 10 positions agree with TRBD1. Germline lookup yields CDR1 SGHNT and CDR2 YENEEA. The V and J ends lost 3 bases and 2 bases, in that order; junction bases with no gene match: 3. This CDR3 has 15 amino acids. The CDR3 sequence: CASSFPGQGNYGYTF. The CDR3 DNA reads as TGTGCCAGCAGCTTCCCGGGACAGGGGAACTATGGCTACACCTTC.

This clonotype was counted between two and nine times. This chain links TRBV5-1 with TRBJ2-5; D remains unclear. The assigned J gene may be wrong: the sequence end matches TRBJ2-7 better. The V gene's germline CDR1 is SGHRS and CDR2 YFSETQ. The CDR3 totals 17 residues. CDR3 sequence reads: CASSYRSSEYPSYEQYF. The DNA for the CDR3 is TGCGCCAGCAGCTATCGTTCGTCAGAGTACCCATCCTACGAGCAGTACTTC.

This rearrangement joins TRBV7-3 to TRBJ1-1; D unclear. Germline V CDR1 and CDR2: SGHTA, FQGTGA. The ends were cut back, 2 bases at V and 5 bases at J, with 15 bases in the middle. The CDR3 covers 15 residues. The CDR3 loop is CASSLPFGICTEAFF. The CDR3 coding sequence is TGTGCCAGCAGCTTACCCTTCGGGATCTGTACTGAAGCTTTCTTT.

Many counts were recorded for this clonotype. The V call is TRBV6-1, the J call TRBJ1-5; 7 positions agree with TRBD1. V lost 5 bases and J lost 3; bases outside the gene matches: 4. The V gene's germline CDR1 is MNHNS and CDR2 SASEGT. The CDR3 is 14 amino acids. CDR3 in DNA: TGTGCCAGCAGTAGAACAGGGGACAATCAGCCCCAGCATTTT. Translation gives CASSRTGDNQPQHF.

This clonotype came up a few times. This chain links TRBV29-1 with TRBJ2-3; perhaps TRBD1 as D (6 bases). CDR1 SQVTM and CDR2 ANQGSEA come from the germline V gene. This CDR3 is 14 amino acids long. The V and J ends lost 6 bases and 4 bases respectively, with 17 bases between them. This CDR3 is CSVEGSGVPDTQYF. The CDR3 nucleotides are TGCAGCGTCGAGGGCTCAGGGGTCCCAGATACGCAGTATTTT.

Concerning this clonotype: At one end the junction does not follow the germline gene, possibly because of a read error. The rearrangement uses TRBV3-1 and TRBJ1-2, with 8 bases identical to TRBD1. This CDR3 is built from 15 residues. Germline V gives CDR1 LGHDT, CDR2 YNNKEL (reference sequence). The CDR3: CAGSQGSTGVYGYTF. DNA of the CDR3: TGTGCCGGCAGCCAAGGATCGACAGGGGTGTATGGCTACACCTTC.